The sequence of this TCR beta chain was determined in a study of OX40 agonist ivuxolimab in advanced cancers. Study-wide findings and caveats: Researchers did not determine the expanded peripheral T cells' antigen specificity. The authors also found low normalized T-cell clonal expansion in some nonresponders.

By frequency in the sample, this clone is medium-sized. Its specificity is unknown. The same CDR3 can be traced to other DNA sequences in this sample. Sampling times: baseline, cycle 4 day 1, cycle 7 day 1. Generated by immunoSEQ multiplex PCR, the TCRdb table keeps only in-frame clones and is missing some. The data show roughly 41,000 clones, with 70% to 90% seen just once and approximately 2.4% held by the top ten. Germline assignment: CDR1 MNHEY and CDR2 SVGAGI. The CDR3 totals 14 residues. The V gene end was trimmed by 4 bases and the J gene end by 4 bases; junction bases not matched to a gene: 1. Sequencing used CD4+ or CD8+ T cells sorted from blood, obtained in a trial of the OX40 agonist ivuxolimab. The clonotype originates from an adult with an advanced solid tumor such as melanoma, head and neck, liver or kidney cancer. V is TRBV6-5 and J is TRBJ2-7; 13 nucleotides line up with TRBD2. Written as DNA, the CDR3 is TGTGCCAGCAGTTCGGGACTAGCGGGGTACGAGCAGTACTTC. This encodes CASSSGLAGYEQYF.